The 18 T cell receptor beta chains presented below share a single source sample, sequenced in a study of control samples from healthy donors and cancer patients. Sequencing used immunoSEQ multiplex PCR; TCRdb keeps in-frame clones, though not all of them. The sample yields 200,000 to 250,000 clones, just under 95% seen once. The sample was blood. The receptors here all came from a man aged 45 to 65 in good health.

The J gene is TRBJ1-1, the V gene TRBV11-3; unclear D gene. The CDR3 totals 17 residues. V lost 0 bases and J lost 0, with 14 bases in between. Germline V CDR1 and CDR2: SGHNT, YENEEA. Written as DNA, the CDR3 is TGTGCCAGCAGCTTAGATGGAAAGGGTAGGATGAACACTGAAGCTTTCTTT. It translates to CASSLDGKGRMNTEAFF.

The chain couples TRBV5-4 to TRBJ1-2; D unresolved. CDR3 size: 15 residues. V was trimmed by 4 bases and J by 3 bases, leaving 16 bases between them. Germline V gene data show CDR1 as SGHNT and CDR2 as YYREEE (reference sequence). CDR3 nucleotide sequence: TGTGCCAGCAGCAAAGGGCGCCTGAAGGACTATGGCTACACCTTC. As protein: CASSKGRLKDYGYTF.

This rearrangement joins TRBV6-6 to TRBJ2-7, with 7 bases matching TRBD2. The CDR3 consists of 13 residues. Germline V gene sequence: CDR1 MNHNY, CDR2 SVGAGI (reference sequence). J gave up 5 bases and V 2 bases, and 3 bases lay outside the gene matches. CDR3 in amino acids: CASSYKRDHEQYF. DNA for the CDR3: TGTGCCAGCAGTTACAAGCGGGACCACGAGCAGTACTTC.

V gene TRBV5-1 combines with J gene TRBJ1-3; 8 bases map to TRBD1. Germline CDR1 SGHRS, CDR2 YFSETQ. This CDR3 spans 16 amino acids. V lost 5 bases to trimming and J lost 0 bases; unmatched junction nucleotides: 7. The CDR3 region has the DNA TGCGCCAGCAGTCCGGACAGGGCTTTCTCTGGAAACACCATATATTTT. Protein: CASSPDRAFSGNTIYF.

The chain couples TRBV5-1 to TRBJ2-3; tentatively, D is TRBD1 or TRBD2 (5 bases each). Germline V gene sequence: CDR1 SGHRS, CDR2 YFSETQ. This CDR3 contains 16 residues. V lost 1 base and J 4 bases, leaving 16 bases between the germline ends. The CDR3 region is CASSLMGPTGADTQYF. CDR3 DNA sequence: TGCGCCAGCAGCTTGATGGGACCGACTGGCGCAGATACGCAGTATTTT.

The CDR3, as DNA: TGTGCCAGCAGTCCAGGTAATGGTAATCAGCCCCAGCATTTT. Its protein is CASSPGNGNQPQHF. The V and J genes are TRBV7-9 and TRBJ1-5, with D unclear. V lost 6 bases, J lost 4 bases, and 13 bases lay in between. The CDR3 has 14 amino acids. Germline lookup yields CDR1 SEHNR and CDR2 FQNEAQ (reference sequence).

The J gene is TRBJ1-1, the V gene TRBV3-1 (or the pseudogene TRBV3-2); no firm D call. The CDR3 has 14 residues. The V end was cut by 0 bases, the J end by 0 bases, with 5 bases between. Germline CDR1 and CDR2: LGHDT and YNNKEL (reference sequence). The CDR3 DNA is TGTGCCAGCAGCCAAGAAGTTCTGAACACTGAAGCTTTCTTT. Translation: CASSQEVLNTEAFF.

The chain uses TRBV6-6 and TRBJ2-7, with TRBD2 identical over 8 bases. This CDR3 region has 11 residues. Germline V gene data show CDR1 as MNHNY and CDR2 as SVGAGI (reference sequence). V was clipped by 4 bases and J by 7 bases; unmatched bases: 0. CDR3 sequence: CASSSGGEQYF. DNA of the CDR3: TGTGCCAGCAGTTCGGGGGGGGAGCAGTACTTC.

CDR3 region: CASSLWTGGIYEQYF. As DNA, the CDR3 is TGTGCCAGCAGCTTATGGACGGGGGGTATCTACGAGCAGTACTTC. The J gene is TRBJ2-7, the V gene TRBV7-2; 7 bases are shared with TRBD2. Germline V lookup: CDR1 SGHTA, CDR2 FQGNSA. The CDR3 consists of 15 residues. Losses at the gene ends were 2 bases for V and 3 bases for J; bases not matched to a gene: 7.

The gene calls are TRBV10-3 and TRBJ2-2; 8 bases map to TRBD1. V shed 0 bases, J shed 6 bases, and the junction held 3 bases outside the gene matches. The CDR3 has 15 residues. Germline CDR1 reads ENHRY; CDR2 reads SYGVKD. The CDR3 reads CAISESDRGSGELFF. In nucleotides, the CDR3 is TGTGCCATCAGTGAGTCCGACAGGGGTTCCGGGGAGCTGTTTTTT.

The chain recombines TRBV27 with TRBJ2-6; D is uncertain. V lost 2 bases and J lost 4, with 3 bases in between. There are 13 residues in the CDR3. The germline CDR1 and CDR2 sequences are MNHEY and SMNVEV (reference sequence). The CDR3 DNA follows: TGTGCCAGCAGTTTACAAGGGGCCAACGTCCTGACTTTC. Translating it yields CASSLQGANVLTF. The full variable domain, completed using reference TRBV27 and TRBJ2-6, is EAQVTQNPRYLITVTGKKLTVTCSQNMNHEYMSWYRQDPGLGLRQIYYSMNVEVTDKGDVPEGYKVSRKEKRNFPLILESPSPNQTSLYFCASSLQGANVLTFGAGSRLTVL.

V gene TRBV19 combines with J gene TRBJ1-1; D unresolved. V lost 3 bases and J lost 3, with 20 bases in between. Germline V gives CDR1 LNHDA, CDR2 SQIVND (reference sequence). This CDR3 is 17 amino acids long. This CDR3 reads CASSIMARSARDTEAFF. CDR3 bases: TGTGCCAGTAGTATTATGGCTCGGTCAGCCCGGGACACTGAAGCTTTCTTT.

The chain couples TRBV6-1 to TRBJ1-3, with D unresolved. Germline CDR1 reads MNHNS; CDR2 reads SASEGT. Trimming shortened V by 1 base and J by 4 bases, and 8 bases separated the two germline ends. The CDR3 loop spans 14 amino acids. The CDR3 region is CASSEVTVGNTIYF. The CDR3 bases are TGTGCCAGCAGTGAAGTCACAGTAGGAAACACCATATATTTT.

The chain has TRBV5-1 and TRBJ1-1; the D is unclear. CDR3 size: 14 residues. The V end lost 8 bases, the J end lost 1 base, and 15 bases lay between the germline ends. Germline-derived CDR1 and CDR2 are SGHRS and YFSETQ. The CDR3 protein is CASSFGVSNTEAFF. The CDR3, as DNA: TGCGCCAGTTCGTTTGGGGTTTCGAACACTGAAGCTTTCTTT. Variable domain in full (rest from reference TRBV5-1 and TRBJ1-1): KAGVTQTPRYLIKTRGQQVTLSCSPISGHRSVSWYQQTPGQGLQFLFEYFSETQRNKGNFPGRFSGRQFSNSRSEMNVSTLELGDSALYLCASSFGVSNTEAFFGQGTRLTVV.

The chain uses TRBV7-3 and TRBJ1-1, with a weak D call TRBD1 (5 bases). Per the germline V gene, CDR1 is SGHTA and CDR2 is FQGTGA. Trimming pared 2 bases from V and 5 bases from J, leaving 12 bases between. The CDR3 is 14 amino acids. In DNA, the CDR3 is TGTGCCAGCAGCTTACTGGGGGTTGCTACTGAAGCTTTCTTT. Translating it yields CASSLLGVATEAFF.

This chain uses TRBV27 with TRBJ1-5; D gene unclear. This CDR3 region has 14 residues. Trimming removed 5 bases at V and 3 bases at J, with 11 bases between. Germline lookup yields CDR1 MNHEY and CDR2 SMNVEV (reference sequence). The CDR3 sequence: CASSQDGINQPQHF. CDR3 DNA sequence: TGTGCCAGCAGTCAAGACGGAATCAATCAGCCCCAGCATTTT.

The chain links TRBV5-6 to TRBJ2-6; D may match TRBD1 or TRBD2 (6 bases each). The CDR3 covers 17 residues. CDR1 is SGHDT, CDR2 YYEEEE, per germline. V shed 2 bases and J shed 2 bases, with 14 bases lying between them. The CDR3 reads CASSFTGRLTGANVLTF. The CDR3 coding sequence is TGTGCCAGCAGCTTTACAGGGAGGTTGACTGGGGCCAACGTCCTGACTTTC.

V is TRBV19 and J is TRBJ1-1; no firm D call. From germline, CDR1 is LNHDA and CDR2 SQIVND (reference sequence). CDR3 length: 13 residues. Trimming removed 5 bases from V and 6 bases from J, with 13 bases in between. The CDR3 region is CASSDGGYAEAFF. CDR3 DNA: TGTGCCAGTAGTGATGGAGGGTACGCTGAAGCTTTCTTT.